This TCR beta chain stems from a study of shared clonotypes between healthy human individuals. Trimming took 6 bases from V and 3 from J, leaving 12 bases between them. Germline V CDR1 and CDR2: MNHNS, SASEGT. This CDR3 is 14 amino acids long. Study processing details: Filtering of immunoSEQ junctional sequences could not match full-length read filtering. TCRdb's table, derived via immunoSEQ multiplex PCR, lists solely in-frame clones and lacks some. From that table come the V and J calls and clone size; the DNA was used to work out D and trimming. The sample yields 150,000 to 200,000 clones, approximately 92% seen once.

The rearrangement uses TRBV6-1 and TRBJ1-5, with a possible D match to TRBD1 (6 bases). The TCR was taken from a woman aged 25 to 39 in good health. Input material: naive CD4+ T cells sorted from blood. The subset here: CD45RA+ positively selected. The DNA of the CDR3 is TGTGCCAGCAGGGGAGGACAGCTCAATCAGCCCCAGCATTTT. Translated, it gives CASRGGQLNQPQHF.